The 30 T cell receptor beta chains in this list originate from one sample, sequenced in a study of vaccination and CD4 T cells after COVID-19. For these receptors, no antigen is known. The Oncomine TCR Beta short-read assay sequenced DNA from cultured CD4+ T cells. TCRdb re-called the PCR reads through MiXCR, storing one row per CDR3 protein. The table lists 9,000 to 15,000 distinct CDR3 sequences, about a third of them singletons. Noted treatment: approximately 10-day PBMC culture with coronavirus spike peptide pools or control peptides (ViraFEST assay). This material consisted of CD4+ T cells from blood, cultured in vitro, taken before SARS-CoV-2 vaccination. The receptors originated from a human donor who received a COVID-19 vaccine.

In nucleotides, the CDR3 is TGTGCCATCAGAGGACAGACCTTTTCAGGAGGGACCCAGTACTTC. Its translation: CAIRGQTFSGGTQYF. The chain employs TRBV10-3 and TRBJ2-5; D is possibly TRBD1 (6 bases). The CDR3 extends over 15 amino acids. The V and J ends lost 6 bases and 7 bases respectively, with 21 bases between them. Germline CDR1 reads ENHRY; CDR2 reads SYGVKD.

The genes are TRBV19 and TRBJ1-6; 7 bases align to TRBD1. J lost 7 bases, V lost 3 bases, and 6 bases had no gene match. CDR3 length equals 15 residues. The V gene's germline CDR1 is LNHDA and CDR2 SQIVND (reference sequence). For the CDR3, the DNA is TGTGCCAGTAGTATTTTTTCCAGGGGGAATTCACCCCTCCACTTT. Its translation is CASSIFSRGNSPLHF. Based on the CDR3 plus reference TRBV19 and TRBJ1-6, the full variable domain is DGGITQSPKYLFRKEGQNVTLSCEQNLNHDAMYWYRQDPGQGLRLIYYSQIVNDFQKGDIAEGYSVSREKKESFPLTVTSAQKNPTAFYLCASSIFSRGNSPLHFGNGTRLTVT.

Comments on this clonotype: One end of the junction fails to match germline, which may point to a read error. The CDR3 DNA reads as TGCGCCAGTAGCTTTTATTCAGGGTCTGGGGCCAACGTCCTGACTTTC. It encodes CASSFYSGSGANVLTF. This chain connects TRBV5-1 to TRBJ2-6, with D perhaps TRBD1 (5 bases). This CDR3 is 16 amino acids long. Germline V CDR1 and CDR2: SGHRS, YFSETQ.

This clonotype appeared once. The J gene is TRBJ2-3, the V gene TRBV5-1; TRBD2 matches 13 bases. The V gene's germline CDR1 is SGHRS and CDR2 YFSETQ. The CDR3 is made up of 16 amino acids. With 2 bases clipped from V and 6 bases from J, the junction kept 6 bases outside the gene matches. In DNA, the CDR3 is TGCGCCAGCAGCTTCTCCGGGACTAGCGGGGCGGATACGCAGTATTTT. Its protein is CASSFSGTSGADTQYF. The full variable domain, with the rest looked up from reference TRBV5-1 and TRBJ2-3, is KAGVTQTPRYLIKTRGQQVTLSCSPISGHRSVSWYQQTPGQGLQFLFEYFSETQRNKGNFPGRFSGRQFSNSRSEMNVSTLELGDSALYLCASSFSGTSGADTQYFGPGTRLTVL.

This clonotype was found a few times. The chain has TRBV7-9 and TRBJ2-4; a possible D gene is TRBD2 (5 bases). Between the trimmed V and J ends, which lost 5 bases and 7 bases, there was a span of 9 bases. Germline loops: CDR1 SEHNR, CDR2 FQNEAQ (reference sequence). The CDR3 is 12 residues long. The CDR3 DNA reads TGTGCCAGCAGCCACACGGGGAACATTCAGTACTTC. Translated, it gives CASSHTGNIQYF.

The chain links TRBV7-2 to TRBJ2-5; D is undetermined. Germline V lookup: CDR1 SGHTA, CDR2 FQGNSA. The V end lost 0 bases, the J end lost 3 bases, and 8 bases lay between the germline ends. The length of the CDR3 is 14 residues. The CDR3 DNA reads as TGTGCCAGCAGCTTAGCAGGGTATGAAGAGACCCAGTACTTC. This translates into CASSLAGYEETQYF.

This clonotype was seen more than once but under ten times. The chain carries TRBV12-3 or TRBV12-4 and TRBJ2-4; 9 bases match TRBD2. V lost 6 bases and J lost 7; bases outside the gene matches: 10. CDR3 length: 15 amino acids. The CDR3 DNA is TGTGCCAGCAGCCCTGGTTTAAGCGGGGGGAACATTCAGTACTTC. Protein product: CASSPGLSGGNIQYF.

V usage is TRBV4-2 and J usage is TRBJ2-7; D is possibly TRBD1 (5 bases). The CDR3 loop spans 15 amino acids. V was pared by 1 base and J by 2 bases, with 12 bases between. Germline V gene lookup returns CDR1 LGHNA and CDR2 YNFKEQ. The CDR3 region is CASSQAPDSAYEQYF. CDR3 DNA: TGTGCCAGCAGCCAAGCCCCTGACAGCGCCTACGAGCAGTACTTC.

The gene calls are TRBV7-2 and TRBJ1-2; D perhaps matches TRBD1 (6 bases). The CDR3 contains 15 residues. The V end was cut by 1 base, the J end by 6 bases, with 15 bases between. Germline-derived CDR1 and CDR2 are SGHTA and FQGNSA. The CDR3 nucleotides read TGTGCCAGCAGCTTAGAGTCGTCAGGGGTTAATGGCTACACCTTC. Translated: CASSLESSGVNGYTF.

The chain combines TRBV7-2 with TRBJ1-4; possibly TRBD1 for D (6 bases). The V end lost 5 bases, the J end lost 4 bases, and 23 bases lay between the germline ends. This CDR3 contains 18 residues. From germline, CDR1 is SGHTA and CDR2 FQGNSA. CDR3 DNA: TGTGCCAGCAGCGTAAGGGGCTTGGGGGCGGCCGATAATGAAAAACTGTTTTTT. Its translation is CASSVRGLGAADNEKLFF.

The sample holds a few counts of this clonotype. The chain has TRBV7-9 and TRBJ2-7, with 12 bases that match TRBD2. The V gene's germline CDR1 is SEHNR and CDR2 FQNEAQ (reference sequence). The J segment lost 7 bases and the V segment lost 5 bases, leaving 6 bases of the junction unmatched. The CDR3 length is 14 residues. CDR3 sequence: CASSVLAGGREQYF. Written as DNA, the CDR3 is TGTGCCAGCAGCGTACTAGCGGGGGGCAGGGAGCAGTACTTC. The full variable domain, its missing parts supplied by reference TRBV7-9 and TRBJ2-7, is DTGVSQNPRHKITKRGQNVTFRCDPISEHNRLYWYRQTLGQGPEFLTYFQNEAQLEKSRLLSDRFSAERPKGSFSTLEIQRTEQGDSAMYLCASSVLAGGREQYFGPGTRLTVT.

The gene calls are TRBV5-6 and TRBJ1-1; 8 nucleotides line up with TRBD1. Germline V gives CDR1 SGHDT, CDR2 YYEEEE. Germline trimming cut 2 bases from V and 2 bases from J; bases unmatched to any gene: 2. The CDR3 sequence is 14 residues long. The CDR3 nucleotides are TGTGCCAGCAGCTTCGGACAGGGAAACACTGAAGCTTTCTTT. The encoded protein is CASSFGQGNTEAFF.

The rearrangement uses TRBV7-9 and TRBJ2-1, with a possible D match to TRBD2 (7 bases). From germline, CDR1 is SEHNR and CDR2 FQNEAQ (reference sequence). Trimming shortened V by 9 bases and J by 5 bases, and 20 bases separated the two germline ends. The CDR3 consists of 15 residues. CDR3 sequence reads: CASPPGGGRDNEQFF. For the CDR3, the DNA is TGTGCCAGTCCCCCTGGGGGGGGGCGTGACAATGAGCAGTTCTTC.

The V gene is TRBV2, the J gene TRBJ2-1; 7 bases are shared with TRBD2. The CDR3 is 15 residues long. Germline CDR1 reads SNHLY; CDR2 reads FYNNEI. V shed 1 base, J shed 2 bases, and the junction held 2 bases outside the gene matches. The CDR3 reads CASSEGLAAYNEQFF. CDR3 DNA: TGTGCCAGCAGTGAAGGGCTAGCGGCCTACAATGAGCAGTTCTTC.

This clonotype was observed a few times. This chain links TRBV7-2 with TRBJ2-7; D not resolved. Germline V lookup: CDR1 SGHTA, CDR2 FQGNSA. The CDR3 length is 14 residues. V was pared by 5 bases and J by 6 bases, with 17 bases between. The CDR3 nucleotides are TGTGCCAGCAGCGTCGGCCTAGGTCCCCGCGAGCAGTACTTC. Protein sequence: CASSVGLGPREQYF.

The V call is TRBV20-1, the J call TRBJ2-1; 10 bases agree with TRBD2. Germline V gene sequence: CDR1 DFQATT, CDR2 SNEGSKA (reference sequence). The CDR3 sequence is 14 residues long. V was pared by 3 bases and J by 9 bases, with 8 bases of the junction left unmatched. The CDR3 reads CSARRSGGKSEQFF. The DNA for the CDR3 is TGCAGTGCTAGGCGTAGCGGGGGGAAGAGTGAGCAGTTCTTC.

The chain combines TRBV7-9 with TRBJ2-1; D could derive from TRBD1 or TRBD2 (6 bases each). Germline V lookup: CDR1 SEHNR, CDR2 FQNEAQ (reference sequence). The CDR3 contains 15 residues. Trimming removed 4 bases at V and 5 bases at J, with 15 bases between. The CDR3, as DNA: TGTGCCAGCAGCTCCCTAGTGGGGGGCCACAATGAGCAGTTCTTC. As protein: CASSSLVGGHNEQFF. The full variable domain, completed using reference TRBV7-9 and TRBJ2-1, is DTGVSQNPRHKITKRGQNVTFRCDPISEHNRLYWYRQTLGQGPEFLTYFQNEAQLEKSRLLSDRFSAERPKGSFSTLEIQRTEQGDSAMYLCASSSLVGGHNEQFFGPGTRLTVL.

The rearrangement joins TRBV6-1 to TRBJ1-3; D is undetermined. CDR1 MNHNS and CDR2 SASEGT come from the germline V gene. V was pared by 3 bases and J by 0 bases, with 6 bases between. The CDR3 is 14 residues long. The CDR3 sequence is CASSDFSSGNTIYF. The CDR3 DNA reads TGTGCCAGCAGTGATTTCTCCTCTGGAAACACCATATATTTT.

This clonotype is classed as large. The rearrangement joins TRBV6-1 to TRBJ1-1; 10 positions agree with TRBD1. Germline CDR1 and CDR2: MNHNS and SASEGT. Trimming at V came to 5 bases and at J to 3 bases, leaving 9 bases not matched to a gene. This CDR3 region has 16 residues. The CDR3 DNA is TGTGCCAGCAGTCCCCCTATGACAGGGGGCGACACTGAAGCTTTCTTT. This sequence encodes CASSPPMTGGDTEAFF.

V and J are TRBV12-3 or TRBV12-4 and TRBJ1-2; no clear D. The CDR3 spans 13 residues. V lost 3 bases to trimming and J lost 4 bases, with 9 bases between them. CDR3 residues: CASSFRRGYGYTF. CDR3 coding DNA: TGTGCCAGCAGTTTTCGGCGGGGCTATGGCTACACCTTC.

The chain carries TRBV6-1 and TRBJ2-6; 10 positions agree with TRBD1. This CDR3 region has 16 residues. Per the germline V gene, CDR1 is MNHNS and CDR2 is SASEGT. J gave up 1 base and V 10 bases, and 7 bases lay outside the gene matches. The CDR3 nucleotides are TGTGCCACCGGGACAGGGGATAATTCTGGGGCCAACGTCCTGACTTTC. It yields the protein CATGTGDNSGANVLTF.

The rearrangement links TRBV30 to TRBJ1-1; no clear D gene. This CDR3 comprises 13 residues. Germline CDR1 GTSNPN, CDR2 SVGIG (reference sequence). The V end lost 3 bases, the J end lost 1 base, and 9 bases lay between the germline ends. The CDR3 DNA reads TGTGCCTGGAGGAATAAAGAGAACACTGAAGCTTTCTTT. Translating gives CAWRNKENTEAFF.

The chain links TRBV6-5 to TRBJ1-1; maybe TRBD1 (5 bases). The length of the CDR3 is 15 residues. V was shortened by 0 bases and J by 1 base, with 9 bases between the two germline ends. Looked up from germline, CDR1 is MNHEY and CDR2 is SVGAGI. CDR3 bases: TGTGCCAGCAGTTACTCACCCGGGACGAACACTGAAGCTTTCTTT. This sequence encodes CASSYSPGTNTEAFF.

Here the CDR3 reads CASSPGTEGAYGYTF. The CDR3 nucleotides are TGTGCCAGCTCACCCGGGACAGAAGGGGCTTATGGCTACACCTTC. The chain employs TRBV18 and TRBJ1-2; 7 nucleotides agree with TRBD1. The length of the CDR3 is 15 residues. Germline V gene sequence: CDR1 KGHSH, CDR2 LQKENI. The trim removed 3 bases at V and 5 bases at J, leaving 9 bases unmatched.

As DNA, the CDR3 is TGCAGTGGGGAACGGCGGGCAGATACGCAGTATTTT. Amino acids: CSGERRADTQYF. The chain is built from TRBV20-1 and TRBJ2-3, with D possibly TRBD2 on 5 matching bases. The germline V and J ends were trimmed by 7 bases and 4 bases, with 12 bases remaining between them. Germline CDR1 and CDR2: DFQATT and SNEGSKA (reference sequence). CDR3 length equals 12 residues.

This chain connects TRBV7-8 to TRBJ1-2; possibly TRBD1 for D (5 bases). The CDR3 sequence is 14 residues long. V was cut by 6 bases and J by 8 bases, with 19 bases left in between. CDR1 and CDR2 from the germline V gene are SGHVS and FQNEAQ. The CDR3 protein is CASRNSGTALGYTF. The CDR3 coding sequence is TGTGCCAGCAGAAATTCCGGGACGGCTTTGGGCTACACCTTC.

The chain uses TRBV24-1 and TRBJ2-7; the D gene is possibly TRBD2 (5 bases). V was clipped by 9 bases and J by 0 bases, with 11 bases between them. The CDR3 runs to 13 residues. Germline V gives CDR1 KGHDR, CDR2 SFDVKD. CDR3 amino acids: CATQRVPSYEQYF. Here the CDR3 DNA reads TGTGCCACCCAGAGGGTTCCCTCCTACGAGCAGTACTTC.

This clonotype was counted only a few times. V usage is TRBV19 and J usage is TRBJ1-2; D is unclear. The CDR3 is 16 amino acids. Germline assignment: CDR1 LNHDA and CDR2 SQIVND (reference sequence). Trimming removed 1 base from V and 3 bases from J, with 15 bases in between. CDR3: CASSIAIQRVDYGYTF. CDR3 DNA sequence: TGTGCCAGTAGTATAGCGATCCAGAGGGTAGACTATGGCTACACCTTC.

This clonotype was seen a handful of times. V is TRBV20-1 and J is TRBJ1-2; 9 bases are a match to TRBD1. V shed 7 bases, J shed 8 bases, and the junction held 8 bases outside the gene matches. The CDR3 is made up of 12 amino acids. Germline CDR1 DFQATT, CDR2 SNEGSKA (reference sequence). The CDR3 sequence: CSVRDRAWGYTF. Here the CDR3 DNA reads TGCAGTGTTAGGGACAGGGCGTGGGGCTACACCTTC.

This clonotype was observed a handful of times. This chain joins TRBV20-1 and TRBJ1-3; weak D call: TRBD1 (5 bases). Germline values: CDR1 DFQATT, CDR2 SNEGSKA (reference sequence). Deletions cut 4 bases from V and 0 bases from J, with 19 bases between. This CDR3 comprises 17 residues. The CDR3 region has the DNA TGCAGTGCTACGCTTCCAAACGGGGCCCCCTCTGGAAACACCATATATTTT. Residues: CSATLPNGAPSGNTIYF.